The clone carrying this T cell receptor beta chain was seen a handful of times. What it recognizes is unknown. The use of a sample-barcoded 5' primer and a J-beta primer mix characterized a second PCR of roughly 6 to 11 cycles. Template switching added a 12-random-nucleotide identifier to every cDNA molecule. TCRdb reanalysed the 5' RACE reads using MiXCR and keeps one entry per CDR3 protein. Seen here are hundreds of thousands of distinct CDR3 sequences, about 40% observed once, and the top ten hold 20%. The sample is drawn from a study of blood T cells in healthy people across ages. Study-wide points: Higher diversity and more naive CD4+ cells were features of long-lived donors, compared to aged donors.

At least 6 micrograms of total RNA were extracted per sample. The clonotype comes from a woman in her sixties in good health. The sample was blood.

The CDR3 loop is CASSPPLTALDQPQHF. The CDR3 bases are TGTGCCAGCAGTCCCCCGTTGACAGCGCTCGACCAGCCCCAGCATTTT. The chain employs TRBV12-3 or TRBV12-4 and TRBJ1-5, with a tentative D call TRBD1 (5 bases). The V end lost 5 bases, the J end lost 7 bases, and 21 bases lay between the germline ends. The CDR3 spans 16 residues.